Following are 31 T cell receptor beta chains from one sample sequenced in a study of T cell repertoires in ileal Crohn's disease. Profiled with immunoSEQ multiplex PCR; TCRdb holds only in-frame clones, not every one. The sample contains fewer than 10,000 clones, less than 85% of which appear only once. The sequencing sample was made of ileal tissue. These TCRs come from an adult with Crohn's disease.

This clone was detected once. CDR3 nucleotides: TGTGCCAGCAGTTGGGGTTTGTCGGGATATAGCCTTGTTAGGGGCTACACCTTC. This codes for CASSWGLSGYSLVRGYTF. The chain couples TRBV28 to TRBJ1-2; D is ambiguous. Per the germline V gene, CDR1 is MDHEN and CDR2 is SYDVKM. The V and J ends lost 4 bases and 8 bases respectively, with 29 bases between them. This CDR3 is built from 18 residues.

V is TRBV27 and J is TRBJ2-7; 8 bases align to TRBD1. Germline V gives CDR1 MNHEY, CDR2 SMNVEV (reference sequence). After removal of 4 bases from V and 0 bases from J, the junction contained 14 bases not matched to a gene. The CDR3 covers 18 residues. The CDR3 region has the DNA TGTGCCAGCAGTTCACGACGTACCACAGGGGGGAGCTCCTACGAGCAGTACTTC. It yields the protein CASSSRRTTGGSSYEQYF.

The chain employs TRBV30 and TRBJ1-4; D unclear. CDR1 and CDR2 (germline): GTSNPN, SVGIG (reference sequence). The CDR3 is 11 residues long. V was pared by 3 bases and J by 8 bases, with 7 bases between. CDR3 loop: CAWRSGEKLFF. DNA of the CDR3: TGTGCCTGGAGGAGCGGCGAAAAACTGTTTTTT.

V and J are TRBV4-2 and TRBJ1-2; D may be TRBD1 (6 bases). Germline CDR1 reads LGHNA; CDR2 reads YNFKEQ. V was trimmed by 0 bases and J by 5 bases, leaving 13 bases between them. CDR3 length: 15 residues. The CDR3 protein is CASSQEEGQGYGYTF. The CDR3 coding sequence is TGTGCCAGCAGCCAAGAGGAAGGGCAGGGGTATGGCTACACCTTC.

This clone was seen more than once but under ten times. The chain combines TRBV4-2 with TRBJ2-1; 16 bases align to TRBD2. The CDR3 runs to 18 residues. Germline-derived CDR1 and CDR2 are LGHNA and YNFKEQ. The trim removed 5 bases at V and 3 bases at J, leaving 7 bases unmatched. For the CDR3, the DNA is TGTGCCAGCAGCTCCCCGGGACTAGCGGGGGGGCTCTACAATGAGCAGTTCTTC. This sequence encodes CASSSPGLAGGLYNEQFF.

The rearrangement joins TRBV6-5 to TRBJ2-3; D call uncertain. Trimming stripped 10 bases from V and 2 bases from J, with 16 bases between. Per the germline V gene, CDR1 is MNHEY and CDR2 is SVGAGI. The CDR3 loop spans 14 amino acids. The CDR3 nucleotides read TGTGCCACCAAACTCCAATTCTTCACAGATACGCAGTATTTT. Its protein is CATKLQFFTDTQYF.

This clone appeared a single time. The CDR3 region is CARGTPGSGNTIYF. The CDR3 DNA sequence: TGTGCCCGGGGGACTCCAGGCTCTGGAAACACCATATATTTT. The rearrangement uses TRBV30 and TRBJ1-3, with D possibly TRBD1 on 5 matching bases. Germline CDR1 and CDR2: GTSNPN and SVGIG (reference sequence). The ends were cut back, 8 bases at V and 0 bases at J, with 14 bases in the middle. The length of the CDR3 is 14 residues.

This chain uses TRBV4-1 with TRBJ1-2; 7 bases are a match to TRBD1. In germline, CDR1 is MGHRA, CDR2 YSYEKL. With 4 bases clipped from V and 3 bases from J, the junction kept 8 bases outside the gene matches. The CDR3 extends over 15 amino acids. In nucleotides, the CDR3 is TGCGCCAGCAGCCCCGGGACAGAGTGGGACTATGGCTACACCTTC. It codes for CASSPGTEWDYGYTF.

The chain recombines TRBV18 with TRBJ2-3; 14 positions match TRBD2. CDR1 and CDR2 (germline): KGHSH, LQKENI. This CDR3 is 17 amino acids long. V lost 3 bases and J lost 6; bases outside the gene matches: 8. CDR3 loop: CASSPSGTSGSRDTQYF. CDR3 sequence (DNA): TGTGCCAGCTCACCTTCCGGGACTAGCGGGAGCCGGGATACGCAGTATTTT.

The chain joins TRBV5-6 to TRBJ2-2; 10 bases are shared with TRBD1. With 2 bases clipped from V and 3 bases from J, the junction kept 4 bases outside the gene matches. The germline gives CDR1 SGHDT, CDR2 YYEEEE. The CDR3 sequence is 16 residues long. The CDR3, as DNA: TGTGCCAGCAGCTTCCTCGGGACAGGGGACACCGGGGAGCTGTTTTTT. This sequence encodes CASSFLGTGDTGELFF.

The CDR3 bases are TGCGCCAGCAGCCAAGATTGGACTAGATCCCCCTACGAGCAGTACTTC. This gives the protein CASSQDWTRSPYEQYF. The rearrangement links TRBV4-3 to TRBJ2-7; the match to TRBD2 covers 7 bases. Germline values: CDR1 LGHNA, CDR2 YSLEER. The CDR3 consists of 16 residues. V lost 0 bases to trimming and J lost 2 bases; unmatched junction nucleotides: 7.

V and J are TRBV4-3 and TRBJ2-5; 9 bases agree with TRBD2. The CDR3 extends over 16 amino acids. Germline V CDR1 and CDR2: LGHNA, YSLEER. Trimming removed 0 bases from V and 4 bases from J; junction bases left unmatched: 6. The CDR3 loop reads CASSQDPLLAGETQYF. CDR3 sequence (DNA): TGCGCCAGCAGCCAAGATCCCCTACTAGCGGGAGAGACCCAGTACTTC.

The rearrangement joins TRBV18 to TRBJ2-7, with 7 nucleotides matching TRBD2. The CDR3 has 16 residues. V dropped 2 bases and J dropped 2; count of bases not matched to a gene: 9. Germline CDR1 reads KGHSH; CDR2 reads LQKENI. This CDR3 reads CASSPFSTGGTYEQYF. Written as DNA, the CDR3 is TGTGCCAGCTCACCATTTTCTACGGGAGGAACCTACGAGCAGTACTTC.

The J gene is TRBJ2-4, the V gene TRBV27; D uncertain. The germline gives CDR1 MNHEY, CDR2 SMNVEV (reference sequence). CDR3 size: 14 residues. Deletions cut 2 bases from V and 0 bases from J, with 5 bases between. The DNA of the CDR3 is TGTGCCAGCAGTTTAGGAGCAGCCAAAAACATTCAGTACTTC. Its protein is CASSLGAAKNIQYF.

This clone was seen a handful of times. CDR3 in amino acids: CASSAAGPEQYF. In nucleotides, the CDR3 is TGTGCCAGCAGCGCCGCAGGGCCCGAGCAGTACTTC. The V gene is TRBV9, the J gene TRBJ2-7; tentatively, D is TRBD1 (5 bases). The germline gives CDR1 SGDLS, CDR2 YYNGEE. The CDR3 runs 12 residues. V was pared by 3 bases and J by 6 bases, with 10 bases between.

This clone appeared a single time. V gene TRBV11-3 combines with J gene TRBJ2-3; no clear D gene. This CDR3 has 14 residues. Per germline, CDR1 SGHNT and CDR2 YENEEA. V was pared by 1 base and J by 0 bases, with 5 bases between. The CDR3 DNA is TGTGCCAGCAGCTTAGGGGCTAGCACAGATACGCAGTATTTT. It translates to CASSLGASTDTQYF.

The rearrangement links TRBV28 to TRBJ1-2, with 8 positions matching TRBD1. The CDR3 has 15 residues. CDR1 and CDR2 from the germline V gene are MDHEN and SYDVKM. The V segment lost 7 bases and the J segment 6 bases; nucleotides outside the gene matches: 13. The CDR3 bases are TGTGCCAGCATCAGACAGGGGCGAAGGGGGCATGGCTACACCTTC. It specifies CASIRQGRRGHGYTF.

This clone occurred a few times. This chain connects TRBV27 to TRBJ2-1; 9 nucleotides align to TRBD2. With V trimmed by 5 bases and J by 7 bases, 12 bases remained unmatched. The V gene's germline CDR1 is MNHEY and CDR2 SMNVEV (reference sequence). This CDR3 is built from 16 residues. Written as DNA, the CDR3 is TGTGCCAGCAGTCCCACCCCTAGCGGGGCGGGGAATGAGCAGTTCTTC. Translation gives CASSPTPSGAGNEQFF.

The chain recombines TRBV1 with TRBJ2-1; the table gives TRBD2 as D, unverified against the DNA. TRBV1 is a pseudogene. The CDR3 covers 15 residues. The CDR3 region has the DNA TGCACCAGCAGCCAAGAGCGGGGGAACTACAATGAGCAGTTCTTC. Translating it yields CTSSQERGNYNEQFF.

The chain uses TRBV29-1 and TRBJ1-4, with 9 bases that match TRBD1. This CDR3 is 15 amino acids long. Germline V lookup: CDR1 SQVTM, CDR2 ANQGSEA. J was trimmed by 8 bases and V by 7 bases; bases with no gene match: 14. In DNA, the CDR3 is TGCAGCGCTAGAGCCGGGACAGGGAGAGTGGAAAAACTGTTTTTT. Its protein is CSARAGTGRVEKLFF.

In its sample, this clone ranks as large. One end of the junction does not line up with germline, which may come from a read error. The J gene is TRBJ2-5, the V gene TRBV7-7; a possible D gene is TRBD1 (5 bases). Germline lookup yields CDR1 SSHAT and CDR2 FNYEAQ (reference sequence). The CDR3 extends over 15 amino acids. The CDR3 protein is CASSPRVRVQETQYF. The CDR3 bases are TGTGCTAGCAGCCCTCGAGTCAGGGTGCAAGAGACCCAGTACTTC. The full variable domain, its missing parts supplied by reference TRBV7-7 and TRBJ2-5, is GAGVSQSPRYKVTKRGQDVTLRCDPISSHATLYWYQQALGQGPEFLTYFNYEAQPDKSGLPSDRFSAERPEGSISTLTIQRTEQRDSAMYRCASSPRVRVQETQYFGPGTRLLVL.

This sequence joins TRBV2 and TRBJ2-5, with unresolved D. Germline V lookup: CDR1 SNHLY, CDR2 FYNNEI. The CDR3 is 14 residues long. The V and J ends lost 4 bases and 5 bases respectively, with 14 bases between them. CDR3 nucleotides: TGTGCCAGCAGTGCAGACACTCCCAGGGAGACCCAGTACTTC. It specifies CASSADTPRETQYF.

CDR3 sequence: CASSLGQGRGYTF. CDR3 DNA: TGTGCCAGCAGCTTAGGACAGGGTCGCGGCTACACCTTC. The chain combines TRBV7-2 with TRBJ1-2, with 7 positions matching TRBD1. Germline assignment: CDR1 SGHTA and CDR2 FQGNSA. CDR3 length: 13 residues. Trimming took 1 base from V and 8 from J; bases not matched to a gene: 4.

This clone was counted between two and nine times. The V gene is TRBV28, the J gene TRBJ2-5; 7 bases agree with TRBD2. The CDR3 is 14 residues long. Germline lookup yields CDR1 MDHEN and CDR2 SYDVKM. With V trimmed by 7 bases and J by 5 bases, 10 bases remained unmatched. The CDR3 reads CASNPAAGVETQYF. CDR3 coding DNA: TGTGCCAGCAACCCCGCGGCGGGGGTGGAGACCCAGTACTTC.

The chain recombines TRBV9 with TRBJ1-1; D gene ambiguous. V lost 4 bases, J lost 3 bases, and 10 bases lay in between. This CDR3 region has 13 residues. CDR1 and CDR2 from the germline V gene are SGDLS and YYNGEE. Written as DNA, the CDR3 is TGTGCCAGCAGCATAATGCGGGACACTGAAGCTTTCTTT. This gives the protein CASSIMRDTEAFF.

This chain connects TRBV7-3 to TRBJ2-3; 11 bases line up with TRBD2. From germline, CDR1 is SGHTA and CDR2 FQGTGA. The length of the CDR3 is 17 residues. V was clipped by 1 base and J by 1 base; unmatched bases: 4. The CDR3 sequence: CASSLRTSGLGTDTQYF. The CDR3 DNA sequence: TGTGCCAGCAGCTTAAGGACTAGCGGGTTAGGCACAGATACGCAGTATTTT.

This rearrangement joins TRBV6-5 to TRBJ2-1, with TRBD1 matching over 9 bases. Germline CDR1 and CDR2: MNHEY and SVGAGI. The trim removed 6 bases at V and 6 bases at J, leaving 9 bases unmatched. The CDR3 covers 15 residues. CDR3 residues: CASSSGQGIANEQFF. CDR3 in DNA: TGTGCCAGCAGCAGCGGACAGGGGATCGCCAATGAGCAGTTCTTC.

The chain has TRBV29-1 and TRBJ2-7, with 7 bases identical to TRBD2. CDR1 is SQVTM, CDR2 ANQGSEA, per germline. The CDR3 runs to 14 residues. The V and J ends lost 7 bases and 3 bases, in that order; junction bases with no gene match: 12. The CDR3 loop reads CSATVPGLLYEQYF. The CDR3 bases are TGCAGCGCAACAGTCCCGGGACTACTCTACGAGCAGTACTTC.

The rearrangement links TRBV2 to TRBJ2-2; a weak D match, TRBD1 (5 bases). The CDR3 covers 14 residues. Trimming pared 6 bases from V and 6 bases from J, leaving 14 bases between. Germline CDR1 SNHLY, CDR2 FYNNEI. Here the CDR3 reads CASRPIRGSGELFF. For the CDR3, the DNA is TGTGCCAGCAGGCCGATTAGGGGCTCCGGGGAGCTGTTTTTT.

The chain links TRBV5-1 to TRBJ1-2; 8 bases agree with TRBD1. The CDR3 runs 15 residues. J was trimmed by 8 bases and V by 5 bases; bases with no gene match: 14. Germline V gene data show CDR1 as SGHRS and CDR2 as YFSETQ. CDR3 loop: CASRRNQGQGEGYTF. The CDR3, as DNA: TGCGCCAGCAGAAGGAACCAAGGACAGGGTGAAGGCTACACCTTC. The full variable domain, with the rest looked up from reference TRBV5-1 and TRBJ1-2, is KAGVTQTPRYLIKTRGQQVTLSCSPISGHRSVSWYQQTPGQGLQFLFEYFSETQRNKGNFPGRFSGRQFSNSRSEMNVSTLELGDSALYLCASRRNQGQGEGYTFGSGTRLTVV.

DNA of the CDR3: TGCGCCAGCAGCTGGACAACCGGGACAGGGAACGAGCAGTACTTC. It specifies CASSWTTGTGNEQYF. The chain uses TRBV5-1 and TRBJ2-7, with 9 bases matching TRBD1. CDR1 SGHRS and CDR2 YFSETQ come from the germline V gene. This CDR3 comprises 15 residues. V dropped 3 bases and J dropped 5; count of bases not matched to a gene: 9.